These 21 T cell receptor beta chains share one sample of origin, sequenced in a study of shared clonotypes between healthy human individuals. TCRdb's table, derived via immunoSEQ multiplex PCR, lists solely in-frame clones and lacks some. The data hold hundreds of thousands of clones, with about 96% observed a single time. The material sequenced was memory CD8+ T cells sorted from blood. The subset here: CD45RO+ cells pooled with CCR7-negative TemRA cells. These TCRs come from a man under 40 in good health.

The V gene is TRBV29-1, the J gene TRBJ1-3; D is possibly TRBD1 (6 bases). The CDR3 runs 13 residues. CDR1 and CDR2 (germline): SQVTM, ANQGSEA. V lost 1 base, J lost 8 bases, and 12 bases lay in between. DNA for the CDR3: TGCAGCGTTGAAGTGGCAGGGGTTGACACCATATATTTT. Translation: CSVEVAGVDTIYF. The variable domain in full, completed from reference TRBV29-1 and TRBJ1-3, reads SAVISQKPSRDICQRGTSLTIQCQVDSQVTMMFWYRQQPGQSLTLIATANQGSEATYESGFVIDKFPISRPNLTFSTLTVSNMSPEDSSIYLCSVEVAGVDTIYFGEGSWLTVV.

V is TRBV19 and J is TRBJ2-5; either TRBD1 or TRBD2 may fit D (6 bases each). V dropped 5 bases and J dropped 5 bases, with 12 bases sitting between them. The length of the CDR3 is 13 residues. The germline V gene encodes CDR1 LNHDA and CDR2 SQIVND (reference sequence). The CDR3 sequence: CASSPGGRETQYF. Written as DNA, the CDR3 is TGTGCCAGTAGTCCCGGGGGCCGGGAGACCCAGTACTTC.

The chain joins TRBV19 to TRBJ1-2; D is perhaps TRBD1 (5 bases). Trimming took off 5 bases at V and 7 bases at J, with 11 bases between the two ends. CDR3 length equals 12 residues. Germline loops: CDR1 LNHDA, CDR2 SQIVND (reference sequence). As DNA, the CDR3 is TGTGCCAGTAGTGCGTACGGGACTGGCTACACCTTC. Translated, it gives CASSAYGTGYTF.

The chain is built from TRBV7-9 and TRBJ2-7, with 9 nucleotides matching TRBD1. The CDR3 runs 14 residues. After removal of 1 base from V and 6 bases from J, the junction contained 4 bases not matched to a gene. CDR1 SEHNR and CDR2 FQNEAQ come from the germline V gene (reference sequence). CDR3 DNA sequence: TGTGCCAGCAGCTTAGACAGGGGGCGGGTCGAGCAGTACTTC. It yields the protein CASSLDRGRVEQYF.

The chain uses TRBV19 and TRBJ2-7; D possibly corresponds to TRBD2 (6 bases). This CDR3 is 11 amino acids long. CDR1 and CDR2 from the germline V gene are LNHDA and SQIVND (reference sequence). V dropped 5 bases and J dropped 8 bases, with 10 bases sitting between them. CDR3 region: CASSWGTQQYF. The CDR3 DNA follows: TGTGCCAGTAGTTGGGGGACTCAGCAGTACTTC.

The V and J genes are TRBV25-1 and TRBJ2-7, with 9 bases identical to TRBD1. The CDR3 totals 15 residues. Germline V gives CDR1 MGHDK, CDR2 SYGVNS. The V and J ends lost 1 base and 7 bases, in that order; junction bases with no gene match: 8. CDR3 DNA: TGTGCCAGCAGTGAATGGAACAGGGGGCTAGGGGAGCAGTACTTC. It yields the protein CASSEWNRGLGEQYF.

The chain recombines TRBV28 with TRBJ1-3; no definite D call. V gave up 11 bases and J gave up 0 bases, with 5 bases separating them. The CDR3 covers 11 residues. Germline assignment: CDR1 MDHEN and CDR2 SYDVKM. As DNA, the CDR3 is TGTGCCTACTCCTCTGGAAACACCATATATTTT. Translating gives CAYSSGNTIYF.

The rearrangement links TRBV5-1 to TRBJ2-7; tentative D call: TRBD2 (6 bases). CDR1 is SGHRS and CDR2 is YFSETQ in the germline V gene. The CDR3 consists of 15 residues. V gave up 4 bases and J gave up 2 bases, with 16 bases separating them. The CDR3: CASSVAETSAYEQYF. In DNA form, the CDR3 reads TGCGCCAGCAGCGTAGCGGAAACGTCAGCCTACGAGCAGTACTTC.

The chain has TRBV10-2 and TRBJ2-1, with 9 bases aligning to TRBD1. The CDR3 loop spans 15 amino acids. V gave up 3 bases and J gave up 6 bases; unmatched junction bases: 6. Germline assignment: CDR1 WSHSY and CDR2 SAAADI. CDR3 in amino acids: CASSDIKTGGNEQFF. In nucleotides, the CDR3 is TGCGCCAGCAGTGATATAAAGACAGGGGGCAATGAGCAGTTCTTC.

CDR3 sequence reads: CASSQDLNRRGRTEAFF. The CDR3 DNA reads TGTGCCAGCAGCCAAGATCTAAACAGACGGGGCCGCACTGAAGCTTTCTTT. The chain is built from TRBV14 and TRBJ1-1; D perhaps matches TRBD1 (5 bases). CDR3 length equals 17 residues. CDR1 is SGHDN, CDR2 FVKESK, per germline. Trimming pared 0 bases from V and 4 bases from J, leaving 18 bases between.

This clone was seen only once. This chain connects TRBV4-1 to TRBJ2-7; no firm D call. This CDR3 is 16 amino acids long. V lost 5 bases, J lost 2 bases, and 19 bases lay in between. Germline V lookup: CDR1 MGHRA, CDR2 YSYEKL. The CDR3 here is CASSSTHRQPAYEQYF. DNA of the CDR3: TGCGCCAGCAGCTCAACTCATAGGCAGCCAGCCTACGAGCAGTACTTC.

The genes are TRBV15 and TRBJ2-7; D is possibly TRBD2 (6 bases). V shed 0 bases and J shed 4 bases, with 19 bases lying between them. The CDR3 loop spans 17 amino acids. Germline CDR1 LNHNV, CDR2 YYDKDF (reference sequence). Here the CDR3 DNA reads TGTGCCACCAGCAGAGACCGGGCCCCGGGACTGCCTTACGAGCAGTACTTC. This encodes CATSRDRAPGLPYEQYF.

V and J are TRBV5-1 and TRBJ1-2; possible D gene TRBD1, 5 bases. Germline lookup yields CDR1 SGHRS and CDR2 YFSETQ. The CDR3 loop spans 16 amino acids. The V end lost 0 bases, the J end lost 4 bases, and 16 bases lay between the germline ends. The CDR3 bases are TGCGCCAGCAGCTTGGGACCCCCACAGGACTCCTATGGCTACACCTTC. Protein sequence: CASSLGPPQDSYGYTF.

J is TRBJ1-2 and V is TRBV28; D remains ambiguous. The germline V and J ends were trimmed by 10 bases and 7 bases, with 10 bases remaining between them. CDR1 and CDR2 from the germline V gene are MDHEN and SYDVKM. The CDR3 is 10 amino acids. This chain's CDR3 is CATGGVGYTF. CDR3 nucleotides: TGTGCCACCGGCGGGGTTGGCTACACCTTC.

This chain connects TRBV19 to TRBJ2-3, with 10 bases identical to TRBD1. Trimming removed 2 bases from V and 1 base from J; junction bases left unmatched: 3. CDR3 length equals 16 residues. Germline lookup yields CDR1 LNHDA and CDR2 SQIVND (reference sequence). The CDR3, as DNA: TGTGCCAGTAGTATAACGACAGGGGGCGGCACAGATACGCAGTATTTT. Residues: CASSITTGGGTDTQYF.

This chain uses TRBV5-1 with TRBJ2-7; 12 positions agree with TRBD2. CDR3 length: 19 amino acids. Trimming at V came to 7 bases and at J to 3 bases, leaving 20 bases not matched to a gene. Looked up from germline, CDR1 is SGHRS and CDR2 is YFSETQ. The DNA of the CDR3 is TGCGCCAGCGCGAGACTAGCGGGAGCCTCTTCCCCGGGCAACTACGAGCAGTACTTC. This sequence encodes CASARLAGASSPGNYEQYF.

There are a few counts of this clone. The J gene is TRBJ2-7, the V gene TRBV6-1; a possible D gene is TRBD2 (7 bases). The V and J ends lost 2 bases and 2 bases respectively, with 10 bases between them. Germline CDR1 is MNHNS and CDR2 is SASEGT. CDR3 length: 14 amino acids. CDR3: CASSERGGTYEQYF. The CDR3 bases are TGTGCCAGCAGTGAAAGGGGGGGGACCTACGAGCAGTACTTC.

CDR3 bases: TGCGCCAGCAGCTTAAATTCTAGCCCCCGGAACGCGGCTAATGAAAAACTGTTTTTT. It specifies CASSLNSSPRNAANEKLFF. The chain recombines TRBV5-1 with TRBJ1-4; D remains unclear. Germline-derived CDR1 and CDR2 are SGHRS and YFSETQ. Trimming removed 2 bases from V and 3 bases from J, with 23 bases in between. CDR3 length: 19 residues.

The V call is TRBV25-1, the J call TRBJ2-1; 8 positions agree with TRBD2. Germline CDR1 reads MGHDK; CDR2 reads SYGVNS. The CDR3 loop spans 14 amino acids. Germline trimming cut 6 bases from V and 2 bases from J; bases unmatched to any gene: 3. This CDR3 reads CASSRREAYNEQFF. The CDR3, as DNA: TGTGCCAGCAGCCGGCGGGAGGCCTACAATGAGCAGTTCTTC. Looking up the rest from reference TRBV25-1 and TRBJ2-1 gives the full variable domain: EADIYQTPRYLVIGTGKKITLECSQTMGHDKMYWYQQDPGMELHLIHYSYGVNSTEKGDLSSESTVSRIRTEHFPLTLESARPSHTSQYLCASSRREAYNEQFFGPGTRLTVL.

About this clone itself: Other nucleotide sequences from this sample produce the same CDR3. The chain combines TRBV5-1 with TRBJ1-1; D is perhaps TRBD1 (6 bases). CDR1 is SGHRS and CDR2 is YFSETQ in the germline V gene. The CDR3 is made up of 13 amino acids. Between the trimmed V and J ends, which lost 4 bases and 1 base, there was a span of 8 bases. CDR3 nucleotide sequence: TGCGCCAGCAGCCCACAGGGGAACACTGAAGCTTTCTTT. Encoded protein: CASSPQGNTEAFF.

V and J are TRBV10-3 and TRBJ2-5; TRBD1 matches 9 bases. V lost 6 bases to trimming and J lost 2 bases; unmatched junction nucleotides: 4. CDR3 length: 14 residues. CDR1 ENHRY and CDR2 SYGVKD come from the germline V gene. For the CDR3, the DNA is TGTGCCATCAGAGGACAGGGGAATCAAGAGACCCAGTACTTC. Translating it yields CAIRGQGNQETQYF.